What follows are 15 T cell receptor beta chains derived from one specimen sequenced in a study of OX40 agonist ivuxolimab in advanced cancers. Produced via immunoSEQ multiplex PCR; TCRdb's table is partial and in-frame only. This table has tens of thousands of clones, 75% to 90% appearing once. The sequencing here drew on CD4+ or CD8+ T cells sorted from blood, taken in a trial of the OX40 agonist ivuxolimab. These receptors originate from an adult with an advanced solid tumor such as melanoma, head and neck, liver or kidney cancer.

The chain recombines TRBV28 with TRBJ2-1, with 7 bases aligning to TRBD2. Per the germline V gene, CDR1 is MDHEN and CDR2 is SYDVKM. The CDR3 loop spans 15 amino acids. The V and J ends lost 3 bases and 5 bases, in that order; junction bases with no gene match: 7. The DNA of the CDR3 is TGTGCCAGCAGTTTCCGACTAGCAGGCGACAATGAGCAGTTCTTC. It is translated as CASSFRLAGDNEQFF.

This chain links TRBV29-1 with TRBJ1-2, with 12 bases matching TRBD1. CDR1 is SQVTM, CDR2 ANQGSEA, per germline. This CDR3 has 17 residues. J was trimmed by 4 bases and V by 4 bases; bases with no gene match: 13. The CDR3 DNA sequence: TGCAGCGTTGGCCGCTCCGGGACAGGGGGCGGTCTCTATGGCTACACCTTC. This translates into CSVGRSGTGGGLYGYTF.

Within the sample, this clone is medium-sized (0.01 to 0.1%). The chain uses TRBV4-2 and TRBJ2-1; tentatively, D is TRBD1 (5 bases). The germline V gene encodes CDR1 LGHNA and CDR2 YNFKEQ. This CDR3 is built from 16 residues. Trimming left V 0 bases short and J 0 bases short, with 9 bases between. In nucleotides, the CDR3 is TGTGCCAGCAGCCAAGAACAACAGGACTCCTACAATGAGCAGTTCTTC. This encodes CASSQEQQDSYNEQFF.

A few counts support this clone. The chain employs TRBV30 and TRBJ1-1, with 7 bases aligning to TRBD1. The CDR3 length is 13 residues. With V trimmed by 3 bases and J by 0 bases, 1 base remained unmatched. CDR1 and CDR2 (germline): GTSNPN, SVGIG (reference sequence). CDR3 in DNA: TGTGCCTGGAGGGACAGGTTGAACACTGAAGCTTTCTTT. Its translation: CAWRDRLNTEAFF.

The chain combines TRBV7-2 with TRBJ1-3; D unclear. V shed 2 bases and J shed 0 bases, with 8 bases lying between them. This CDR3 has 15 amino acids. CDR1 and CDR2 (germline): SGHTA, FQGNSA. For the CDR3, the DNA is TGTGCCAGCAGCTTAAGTGACTTCTCTGGAAACACCATATATTTT. It codes for CASSLSDFSGNTIYF.

The rearrangement joins TRBV6-1 to TRBJ1-6; 8 positions agree with TRBD1. The CDR3 has 14 residues. Germline V gene data show CDR1 as MNHNS and CDR2 as SASEGT. V gave up 5 bases and J gave up 7 bases; unmatched junction bases: 4. CDR3 sequence reads: CASSSTGVNSPLHF. The CDR3 bases are TGTGCCAGCAGTTCGACAGGGGTGAATTCACCCCTCCACTTT.

The rearrangement uses TRBV7-9 and TRBJ2-7; 10 bases are a match to TRBD2. The trim removed 6 bases at V and 3 bases at J, leaving 2 bases unmatched. From germline, CDR1 is SEHNR and CDR2 FQNEAQ (reference sequence). The CDR3 has 13 residues. CDR3 loop: CASRIAGGYEQYF. The DNA for the CDR3 is TGTGCCAGCAGAATAGCGGGGGGCTACGAGCAGTACTTC.

This chain links TRBV5-4 with TRBJ1-1, with D uncertain. The CDR3 runs 15 residues. V lost 0 bases, J lost 0 bases, and 9 bases lay in between. Per germline, CDR1 SGHNT and CDR2 YYREEE (reference sequence). In DNA, the CDR3 is TGTGCCAGCAGCTTGGCCGCAGGTTTGAACACTGAAGCTTTCTTT. Translating it yields CASSLAAGLNTEAFF.

This rearrangement joins TRBV7-9 to TRBJ1-5; TRBD1 aligns across 9 bases. The CDR3 is made up of 18 amino acids. Trimming removed 0 bases from V and 7 bases from J; junction bases left unmatched: 13. Germline V gives CDR1 SEHNR, CDR2 FQNEAQ (reference sequence). CDR3 protein: CASSLAFGQGFPGQPQHF. CDR3 DNA sequence: TGTGCCAGCAGCTTAGCCTTCGGACAGGGGTTCCCGGGGCAGCCCCAGCATTTT. Variable domain in full (rest from reference TRBV7-9 and TRBJ1-5): DTGVSQNPRHKITKRGQNVTFRCDPISEHNRLYWYRQTLGQGPEFLTYFQNEAQLEKSRLLSDRFSAERPKGSFSTLEIQRTEQGDSAMYLCASSLAFGQGFPGQPQHFGDGTRLSIL.

The J gene is TRBJ1-1, the V gene TRBV7-9, with a weak D call TRBD1 (5 bases). CDR1 SEHNR and CDR2 FQNEAQ come from the germline V gene (reference sequence). This CDR3 has 15 amino acids. Trimming shortened V by 2 bases and J by 1 base, and 11 bases separated the two germline ends. This chain's CDR3 is CASSLYGTANTEAFF. In nucleotides, the CDR3 is TGTGCCAGCAGCTTATATGGGACGGCGAACACTGAAGCTTTCTTT.

This chain links TRBV4-3 with TRBJ1-1; no reliable D call. CDR1 and CDR2 from the germline V gene are LGHNA and YSLEER. Deletions cut 4 bases from V and 3 bases from J, with 9 bases between. This CDR3 comprises 13 residues. Written as DNA, the CDR3 is TGCGCCAGCAGCCTAGGTCGGGACACTGAAGCTTTCTTT. It is translated as CASSLGRDTEAFF.

The V gene is TRBV9, the J gene TRBJ2-3, with a weak D call TRBD2 (6 bases). V lost 6 bases and J 2 bases, leaving 13 bases between the germline ends. CDR3 length equals 14 residues. CDR1 and CDR2 (germline): SGDLS, YYNGEE. CDR3 protein: CASTPRDFTDTQYF. The DNA of the CDR3 is TGTGCCAGCACCCCCAGGGACTTCACAGATACGCAGTATTTT.

This clone was seen once. This chain connects TRBV7-9 to TRBJ2-1; 11 bases fit TRBD2. The CDR3 has 19 amino acids. Germline lookup yields CDR1 SEHNR and CDR2 FQNEAQ (reference sequence). V dropped 0 bases and J dropped 4; count of bases not matched to a gene: 11. In DNA, the CDR3 is TGTGCCAGCAGCTTAGCCTCGGTGGCTAGCGGGGGGCCTTACAATGAGCAGTTCTTC. It specifies CASSLASVASGGPYNEQFF.

V usage is TRBV7-6 and J usage is TRBJ1-6; D is perhaps TRBD1 (6 bases). The CDR3 consists of 16 residues. CDR1 is SGHVS, CDR2 FNYEAQ, per germline. Trimming removed 3 bases at V and 7 bases at J, with 16 bases between. CDR3 nucleotides: TGTGCCAGCAGCTTGGACACCGGGACACCCAATTCACCCCTCCACTTT. Residues: CASSLDTGTPNSPLHF.

This clone occurred once. J is TRBJ2-5 and V is TRBV11-1; 10 bases map to TRBD2. CDR3 length: 18 residues. In germline, CDR1 is SGHAT, CDR2 FQDESV (reference sequence). The junction had 9 bases not matched to a gene; V was cut back by 1 base and J by 1 base. The CDR3 loop reads CASSLEMASGSFQETQYF. The DNA of the CDR3 is TGTGCCAGCAGCTTAGAGATGGCTAGCGGGAGTTTCCAAGAGACCCAGTACTTC. Complete variable domain (other parts from reference TRBV11-1 and TRBJ2-5): EAEVAQSPRYKITEKSQAVAFWCDPISGHATLYWYRQILGQGPELLVQFQDESVVDDSQLPKDRFSAERLKGVDSTLKIQPAELGDSAMYLCASSLEMASGSFQETQYFGPGTRLLVL.